This entry lists 10 T cell receptor beta chains sequenced from one sample in a study of neurological immune-mediated disorders. Each CDR3 protein is one row after TCRdb ran MiXCR on the 5' RACE reads. The sample consists of tens of thousands of distinct CDR3 sequences, 5.2% of them appearing once. The sample comprised PBMCs. The origin of the receptors is a man aged 18-30 years with multiple sclerosis.

As to this clonotype: One junction end does not reproduce the germline sequence, and a read error may be involved. The chain employs TRBV7-7 and TRBJ2-1; tentative D call: TRBD1 (8 bases). This CDR3 is 13 amino acids long. Germline V gene sequence: CDR1 SSHAT, CDR2 FNYEAQ (reference sequence). The CDR3 coding sequence is TGTGCTAGCAGCTTACAGGGGGGGTATGAGCAGTTCTTC. Translating it yields CASSLQGGYEQFF.

As regards this clonotype: This may be a read error: a much more frequent sequence differs by one nucleotide. The chain is built from TRBV5-1 and TRBJ2-7; 7 bases line up with TRBD1. The CDR3 has 14 residues. V shed 3 bases, J shed 1 base, and the junction held 4 bases outside the gene matches. Germline V gene sequence: CDR1 SGHRS, CDR2 YFSETQ. The CDR3 DNA follows: TGCGCCAGCAGCTCGGAACAGGGGTCCTACGAGCAGTACTTC. Its translation: CASSSEQGSYEQYF.

There are many counts of this clonotype. J is TRBJ2-1 and V is TRBV7-8, with D possibly TRBD2 on 6 matching bases. Germline V gene lookup returns CDR1 SGHVS and CDR2 FQNEAQ. The CDR3 runs 16 residues. The ends were cut back, 5 bases at V and 12 bases at J, with 26 bases in the middle. Here the CDR3 DNA reads TGTGCCAGCAGCCGGGGAGGACTCGCCTATAGTGGTCTGCAGTTCTTC. Protein: CASSRGGLAYSGLQFF.

The gene calls are TRBV5-1 and TRBJ2-7; D may be TRBD1 or TRBD2 (5 bases each). The germline V and J ends were trimmed by 4 bases and 7 bases, with 18 bases remaining between them. The CDR3 has 14 residues. Germline CDR1 and CDR2: SGHRS and YFSETQ. CDR3 residues: CASSPGAETLEQYF. The CDR3 DNA reads TGCGCCAGCAGCCCCGGGGCGGAGACATTGGAGCAGTACTTC.

This clonotype was observed many times. This CDR3 reads CSAGDQRGGADTQYF. The CDR3 bases are TGCAGTGCTGGGGATCAGCGGGGGGGTGCAGATACGCAGTATTTT. The V gene is TRBV20-1, the J gene TRBJ2-3, with TRBD2 matching 10 bases. With V trimmed by 5 bases and J by 4 bases, 9 bases remained unmatched. This CDR3 has 15 residues. Germline lookup yields CDR1 DFQATT and CDR2 SNEGSKA (reference sequence).

This clonotype was counted many times. The V call is TRBV5-1, the J call TRBJ2-3; 7 nucleotides match TRBD2. The V and J ends lost 4 bases and 2 bases, in that order; junction bases with no gene match: 10. Germline V gives CDR1 SGHRS, CDR2 YFSETQ. The CDR3 has 16 amino acids. The CDR3: CASSHERGTITDTQYF. DNA for the CDR3: TGCGCCAGCAGCCACGAGCGGGGTACCATCACAGATACGCAGTATTTT. Variable domain in full (rest from reference TRBV5-1 and TRBJ2-3): KAGVTQTPRYLIKTRGQQVTLSCSPISGHRSVSWYQQTPGQGLQFLFEYFSETQRNKGNFPGRFSGRQFSNSRSEMNVSTLELGDSALYLCASSHERGTITDTQYFGPGTRLTVL.

This clonotype was counted many times. This chain joins TRBV6-1 and TRBJ1-1, with no clear D. The germline CDR1 and CDR2 sequences are MNHNS and SASEGT. The V gene lost 7 bases and the J gene lost 1 base, with 10 bases spanning the gap. CDR3 size: 13 residues. The CDR3 bases are TGTGCCAGCACCTCGGTGAGGAACACTGAAGCTTTCTTT. Encoded protein: CASTSVRNTEAFF.

This clonotype was seen at least ten times. The chain carries TRBV30 and TRBJ2-3; 8 nucleotides align to TRBD2. V trimming: 2 bases; J trimming: 5 bases; junction bases outside the gene matches: 9. This CDR3 is built from 15 residues. Germline lookup yields CDR1 GTSNPN and CDR2 SVGIG (reference sequence). CDR3 in amino acids: CAWSRTGGPRDTQYF. CDR3 DNA sequence: TGTGCCTGGAGTAGGACGGGAGGGCCTAGAGATACGCAGTATTTT.

This clonotype was counted at least ten times. A junction boundary mismatches the germline segment, possibly from a read error. This rearrangement joins TRBV2 to TRBJ1-5, with D maybe TRBD1 (5 bases). The CDR3 runs 17 residues. The germline V gene encodes CDR1 SNHLY and CDR2 FYNNEI. CDR3 sequence (DNA): TGTGCCAGCGGGGGGGTGGGGAGCAACTATAGCAATCAGCCCCAGAATTTT. Its protein is CASGGVGSNYSNQPQNF.

This clonotype was counted ten times or more. J is TRBJ1-1 and V is TRBV12-3 or TRBV12-4; maybe TRBD1 (5 bases). Deletions cut 6 bases from V and 0 bases from J, with 14 bases between. The CDR3 is 15 amino acids. The CDR3 protein is CASRSTGRMNTEAFF. CDR3 nucleotides: TGTGCCAGCAGAAGTACGGGACGCATGAACACTGAAGCTTTCTTT.